This T cell receptor beta chain was recovered during a study of T cells in Graves' hyperthyroidism and ophthalmopathy (dated by TCRdb to between 2018 and 2020). Broadly, across the study: Peripheral blood was collected at initial diagnosis, before any treatment. TCR V-J signatures able to tell the groups apart were searched for in a discovery cohort of around 95 patients, of whom roughly 42 had Graves' ophthalmopathy and 55 to 60 had stable Graves' hyperthyroidism. In over five Graves' hyperthyroidism patients, the study also compared T-cell repertoires from thyroid tissue with T-cell repertoires from blood. Once sampling was done, hyperthyroidism patients were given methimazole at a starting dose of 30 mg daily, whereas ophthalmopathy patients were given high-dose intravenous methylprednisolone. The 85 to 100 discovery patients were divided at random into training and test sets in a 7:3 ratio. Whether ophthalmopathy could be predicted prospectively was tested in an independent validation cohort made up of under 20 hyperthyroidism patients plus 17 patients who later progressed to ophthalmopathy. TCR Vbeta CDR3 sequencing of some 140 peripheral blood samples (under 45 ophthalmopathy, 75 or so hyperthyroidism and approximately 17 progressor patients) is reported in the paper.

The TCR beta CDR3 regions were amplified from RNA transcripts. The first round of RT-PCR for the TCR CDR3 was performed with the HTBI primer set and the Qiagen OneStep RT-PCR kit. The libraries were constructed in a second round of multiplex PCR and then size-selected and purified. The libraries were sequenced on an Illumina HiSeq2000 using paired-end 100 bp reads. For the original study's pipeline: SOAPnuke was used to process the raw data, throwing out any read that contained adapters or uncalled bases, had a mean Phred below 15, or lacked an exact constant-primer or identifier match. COPE v1.2.5 was used to merge the high-quality paired reads, and each unique nucleotide sequence was defined as a clonotype. Clonotypes were aligned to IMGT TRBV, TRBD and TRBJ reference segments using MiTCR v1.1. The analysis was restricted to V-J combinations with a frequency above 0.0001, which together covered about 99% of the repertoires. A TCS score was defined as the ratio of F50 (clonal expansion) to E x V (chaos), with BLOSUM62-based TCRdist applied between CDR3 peptides within each V-J. Welch's t-statistics and random forest reduced roughly 540 V-J features to about 12, which were used in a naive Bayes classifier (R e1071). Using fastp trimming at Q25 and MiXCR clonotype assembly, TCRdb reanalyzed the public sequencing data and kept in-frame beta chains. Rows are combined by CDR3 protein, so each entry shows the most common genes and DNA. TCRdb, not the authors, supplied the V and J calls. This sample has roughly 380,000 distinct CDR3 sequences in its table, and less than 15% of those were observed once. The biggest ten clones account for less than 25% of the sample.

This clonotype was picked up a small number of times. There is no known antigen for this receptor. No much larger clone is present one base from it, and per-base qualities are unavailable. The germline V gene encodes CDR1 GTSNPN and CDR2 SVGIG (reference sequence). V drops 4 bases and J drops 0 bases, leaving 18 bases in between. The CDR3 goes from the cysteine to the phenylalanine over 16 residues. Left in the record is the CDR3 DNA by itself, 48 bases read in frame from the first base. The hyperthyroidism patients were between 18 and 65 years old and newly diagnosed, with a disease duration of less than 2 months. The study excluded patients with uncontrolled infections, other autoimmune diseases, pregnancy or lactation. Diagnoses were based on clinical symptoms, serum thyroxine and TRAb, thyroid ultrasound and orbital computed tomography. For progressor patients, blood was drawn at the first diagnosis of hyperthyroidism, before any ophthalmopathy symptoms had appeared. Ficoll-Paque density gradient centrifugation was used to isolate PBMCs from 10 ml of fresh peripheral blood. Progressor patients were first diagnosed with Graves' hyperthyroidism and then developed ophthalmopathy during follow-up. Total RNA was extracted using Trizol reagent, and RNA quality was assessed on an Agilent 2100 Bioanalyzer.

What the authors observed across the whole study: Sample size was not statistically predetermined, and investigators were not blinded to group allocation. Blood samples also contained most of the expanded thyroid clonotypes (frequency above 0.001), which suggests that blood repertoires may reflect thyroid immune responses. In validation, the model predicted progression to ophthalmopathy a median of roughly 6.1 months before onset, with around 70% sensitivity and almost 75% specificity. In cross-validation, a model built on a 13 V-J signature told ophthalmopathy apart from stable hyperthyroidism with 87.88% sensitivity and roughly 82% specificity, and in testing the same model reached 80%/75%.

This TCR was sampled from a man aged 25-45 years with Graves' hyperthyroidism that later progressed to Graves' ophthalmopathy. Input material: blood. The chain links TRBV30 with TRBJ1-1; tentative D gene TRBD1, with 6 bases matching. CDR3 loop: CAWTTLGRGMNTEAFF. The bases read TGTGCCTGGACAACATTGGGGAGGGGGATGAACACTGAAGCTTTCTTT. The entire variable domain, with the stretches around the CDR3 drawn from the reference TRBV30 and TRBJ1-1 proteins, is SQTIHQWPATLVQPVGSPLSLECTVEGTSNPNLYWYRQAAGRGLQLLFYSVGIGQISSEVPQNLSASRPQDRQFILSSKKLLLSDSGFYLCAWTTLGRGMNTEAFFGQGTRLTVV.